This passage covers 7 T cell receptor beta chains from one sample sequenced in a study of control samples from healthy donors and cancer patients. Some clones are missing from TCRdb's copy, which holds only in-frame ones; the method was immunoSEQ multiplex PCR. The data show fewer than 250,000 clones, about nine tenths seen once. Sequenced material: blood. The source of these receptors is a man aged 25 to 40 in good health.

This chain connects TRBV5-1 to TRBJ2-3, with TRBD2 matching over 11 bases. The junction had 16 bases not matched to a gene; V was cut back by 6 bases and J by 1 base. The CDR3 loop spans 19 amino acids. Germline loops: CDR1 SGHRS, CDR2 YFSETQ. The CDR3 here is CASKYYSGGAGLGTDTQYF. CDR3 DNA: TGCGCCAGCAAATATTATAGCGGGGGGGCCGGTTTAGGCACAGATACGCAGTATTTT.

Of note for this clone: Other nucleotide sequences in the sample specify the same CDR3. This sequence joins TRBV5-5 and TRBJ2-7, with TRBD1 identical over 8 bases. The CDR3 spans 13 residues. CDR1 and CDR2 from the germline V gene are SGHKS and YYEKEE (reference sequence). J gave up 4 bases and V 1 base, and 1 base lay outside the gene matches. CDR3 residues: CASSLQGAYEQYF. CDR3 DNA: TGTGCCAGCAGCTTGCAGGGGGCATACGAGCAGTACTTC.

The genes are TRBV27 and TRBJ2-3; 9 bases line up with TRBD1. The CDR3 consists of 16 residues. Germline V gene sequence: CDR1 MNHEY, CDR2 SMNVEV (reference sequence). V gave up 6 bases and J gave up 0 bases; unmatched junction bases: 7. The CDR3 region has the DNA TGTGCCAGCAGACCCACAGGGGGCCTAAGCACAGATACGCAGTATTTT. This sequence encodes CASRPTGGLSTDTQYF.

The DNA for the CDR3 is TGTGCCAGCAGTCCTGGCCCTTCTGGGGCCAACGTCCTGACTTTC. Its translation: CASSPGPSGANVLTF. This sequence joins TRBV27 and TRBJ2-6; no firm D call. Trimming removed 5 bases at V and 1 base at J, with 9 bases between. CDR1 and CDR2 from the germline V gene are MNHEY and SMNVEV (reference sequence). The CDR3 length is 15 residues. Filled out from reference TRBV27 and TRBJ2-6, the complete variable domain reads EAQVTQNPRYLITVTGKKLTVTCSQNMNHEYMSWYRQDPGLGLRQIYYSMNVEVTDKGDVPEGYKVSRKEKRNFPLILESPSPNQTSLYFCASSPGPSGANVLTFGAGSRLTVL.

This clone appeared once. The rearrangement joins TRBV24-1 to TRBJ1-1, with D perhaps TRBD1 (6 bases). This CDR3 spans 12 amino acids. Looked up from germline, CDR1 is KGHDR and CDR2 is SFDVKD. The V and J ends lost 3 bases and 7 bases respectively, with 8 bases between them. Here the CDR3 reads CATSDEGGEAFF. DNA for the CDR3: TGTGCCACCAGTGATGAGGGGGGTGAAGCTTTCTTT.

The chain is built from TRBV2 and TRBJ1-3; unclear D gene. V shed 6 bases and J shed 2 bases, with 11 bases lying between them. CDR3 length equals 14 residues. Germline V lookup: CDR1 SNHLY, CDR2 FYNNEI. CDR3: CASSLQAPGNTIYF. DNA of the CDR3: TGTGCCAGCAGCCTTCAGGCGCCTGGAAACACCATATATTTT.

The rearrangement links TRBV10-1 to TRBJ2-3; 8 nucleotides align to TRBD1. J lost 4 bases, V lost 9 bases, and 9 bases had no gene match. Germline values: CDR1 WNHNN, CDR2 SYGVQD (reference sequence). This CDR3 is built from 14 residues. This CDR3 reads CASEPGQVADTQYF. CDR3 bases: TGCGCCAGTGAACCGGGACAGGTGGCAGATACGCAGTATTTT.